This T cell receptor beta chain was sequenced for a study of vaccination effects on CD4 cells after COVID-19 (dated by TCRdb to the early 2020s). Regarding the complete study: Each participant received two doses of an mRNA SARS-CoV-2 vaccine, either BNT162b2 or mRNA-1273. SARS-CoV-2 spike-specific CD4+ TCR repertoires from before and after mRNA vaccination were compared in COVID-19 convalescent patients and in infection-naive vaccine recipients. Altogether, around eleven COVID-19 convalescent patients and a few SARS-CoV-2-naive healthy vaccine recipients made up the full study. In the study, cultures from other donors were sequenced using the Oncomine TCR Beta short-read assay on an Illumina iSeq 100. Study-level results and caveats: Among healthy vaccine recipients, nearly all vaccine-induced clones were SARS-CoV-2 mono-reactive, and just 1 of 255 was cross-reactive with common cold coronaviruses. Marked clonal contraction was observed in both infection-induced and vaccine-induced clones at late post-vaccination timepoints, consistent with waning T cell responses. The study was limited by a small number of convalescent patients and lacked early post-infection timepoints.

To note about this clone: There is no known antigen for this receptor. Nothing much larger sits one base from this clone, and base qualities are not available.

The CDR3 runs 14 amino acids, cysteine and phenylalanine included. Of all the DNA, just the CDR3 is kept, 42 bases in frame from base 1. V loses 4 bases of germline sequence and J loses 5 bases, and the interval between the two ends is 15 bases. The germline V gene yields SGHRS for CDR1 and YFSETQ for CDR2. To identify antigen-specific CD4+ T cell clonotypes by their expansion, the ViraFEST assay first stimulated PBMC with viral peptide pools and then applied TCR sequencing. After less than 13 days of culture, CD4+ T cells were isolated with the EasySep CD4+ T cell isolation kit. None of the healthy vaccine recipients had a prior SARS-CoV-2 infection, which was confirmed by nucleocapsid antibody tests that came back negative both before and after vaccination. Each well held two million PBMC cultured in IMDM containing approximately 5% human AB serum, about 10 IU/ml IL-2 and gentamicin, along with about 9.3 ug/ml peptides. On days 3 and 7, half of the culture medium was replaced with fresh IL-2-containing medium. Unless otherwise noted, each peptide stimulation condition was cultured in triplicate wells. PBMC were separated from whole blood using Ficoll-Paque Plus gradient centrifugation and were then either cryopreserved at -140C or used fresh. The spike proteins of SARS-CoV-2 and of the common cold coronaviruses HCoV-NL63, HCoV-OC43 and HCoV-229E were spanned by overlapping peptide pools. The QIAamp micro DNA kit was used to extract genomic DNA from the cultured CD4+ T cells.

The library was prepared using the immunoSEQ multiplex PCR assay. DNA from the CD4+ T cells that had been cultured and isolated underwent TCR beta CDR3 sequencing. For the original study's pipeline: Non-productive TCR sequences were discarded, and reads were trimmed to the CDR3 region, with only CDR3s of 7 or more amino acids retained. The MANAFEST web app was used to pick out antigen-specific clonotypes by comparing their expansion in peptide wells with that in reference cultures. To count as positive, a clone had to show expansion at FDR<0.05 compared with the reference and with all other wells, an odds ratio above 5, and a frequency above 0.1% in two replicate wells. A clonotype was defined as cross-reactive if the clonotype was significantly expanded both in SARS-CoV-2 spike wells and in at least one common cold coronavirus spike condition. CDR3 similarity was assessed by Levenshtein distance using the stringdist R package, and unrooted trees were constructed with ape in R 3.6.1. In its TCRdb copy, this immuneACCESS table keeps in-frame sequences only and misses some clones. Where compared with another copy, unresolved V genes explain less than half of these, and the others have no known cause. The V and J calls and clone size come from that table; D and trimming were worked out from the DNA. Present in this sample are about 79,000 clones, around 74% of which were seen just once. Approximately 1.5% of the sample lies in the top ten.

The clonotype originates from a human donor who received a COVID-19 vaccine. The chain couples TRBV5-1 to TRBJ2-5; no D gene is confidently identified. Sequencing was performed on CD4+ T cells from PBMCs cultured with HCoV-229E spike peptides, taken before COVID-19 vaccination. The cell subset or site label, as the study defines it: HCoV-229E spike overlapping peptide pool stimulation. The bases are TGCGCCAGCAGCCCCGTAGTGCAGAAGGAGACCCAGTACTTC. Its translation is CASSPVVQKETQYF.